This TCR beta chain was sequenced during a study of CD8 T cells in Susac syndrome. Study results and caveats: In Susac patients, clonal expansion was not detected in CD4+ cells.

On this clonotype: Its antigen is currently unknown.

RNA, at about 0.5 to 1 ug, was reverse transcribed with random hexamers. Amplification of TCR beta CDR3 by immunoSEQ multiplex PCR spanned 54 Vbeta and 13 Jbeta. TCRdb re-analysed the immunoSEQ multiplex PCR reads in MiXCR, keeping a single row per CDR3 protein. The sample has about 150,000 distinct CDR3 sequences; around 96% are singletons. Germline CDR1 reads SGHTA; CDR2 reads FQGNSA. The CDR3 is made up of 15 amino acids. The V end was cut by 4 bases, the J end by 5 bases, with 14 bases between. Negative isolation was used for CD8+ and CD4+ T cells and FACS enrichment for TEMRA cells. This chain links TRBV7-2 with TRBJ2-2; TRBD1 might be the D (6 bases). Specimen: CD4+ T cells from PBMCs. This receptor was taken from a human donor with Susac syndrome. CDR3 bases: TGTGCCAGCAGCTCCTCCCTGACAGGTACCGGGGAGCTGTTTTTT. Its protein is CASSSSLTGTGELFF.